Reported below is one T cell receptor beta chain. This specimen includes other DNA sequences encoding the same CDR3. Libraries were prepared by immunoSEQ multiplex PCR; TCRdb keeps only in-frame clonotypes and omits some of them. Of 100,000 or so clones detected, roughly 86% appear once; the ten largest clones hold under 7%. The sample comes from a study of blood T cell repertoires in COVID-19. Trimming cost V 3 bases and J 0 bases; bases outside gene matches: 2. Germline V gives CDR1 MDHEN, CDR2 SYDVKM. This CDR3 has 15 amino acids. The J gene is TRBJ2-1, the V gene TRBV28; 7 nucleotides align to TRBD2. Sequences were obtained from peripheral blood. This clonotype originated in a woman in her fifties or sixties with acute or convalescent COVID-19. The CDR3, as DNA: TGTGCCAGCAGTTTTGGCGGGAGCTCCTACAATGAGCAGTTCTTC. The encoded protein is CASSFGGSSYNEQFF.